This T cell receptor beta chain was recorded in a study of OX40 agonist ivuxolimab in advanced cancers. Study background: Dose-escalation subjects each had hepatocellular carcinoma, melanoma, renal cell or head and neck cancer.

V gave up 7 bases and J gave up 0 bases, with 11 bases separating them. CDR1 ENHRY and CDR2 SYGVKD come from the germline V gene. The CDR3 covers 14 residues. Produced via immunoSEQ multiplex PCR; TCRdb's table is partial and in-frame only. This repertoire shows about 24,000 clones, roughly 77% found once; its top ten account for about 17%. The chain carries TRBV10-3 and TRBJ2-3; D is uncertain. Sequenced material: CD4+ or CD8+ T cells sorted from blood, taken in a trial of the OX40 agonist ivuxolimab. The clonotype originates from an adult with an advanced solid tumor such as melanoma, head and neck, liver or kidney cancer. This chain's CDR3 is CAIKPTASTDTQYF. As DNA, the CDR3 is TGTGCCATCAAGCCTACAGCTAGCACAGATACGCAGTATTTT.